The source of this T cell receptor (beta chain) is a study of neurological immune-mediated disorders. Ten or more counts support this clonotype. TCRdb recomputed calls from the 5' RACE reads with MiXCR, one row per CDR3 protein. The table has under 25,000 distinct CDR3 sequences, 2.6% seen once. This TCR was sampled from a woman aged 18-29 years with multiple sclerosis. Source material: PBMCs.

The CDR3 bases are TGCGCCAGCAGCGTCACCGGGACAGGGGGCGAGACCCAGTACTTC. As protein: CASSVTGTGGETQYF. The chain carries TRBV5-1 and TRBJ2-5; 12 nucleotides align to TRBD1. V shed 4 bases and J 5 bases; nucleotides not matched to a gene: 6. Germline-derived CDR1 and CDR2 are SGHRS and YFSETQ. The CDR3 length is 15 residues.